The 24 T cell receptor beta chains reported below all come from one sample, sequenced in a study of T cells in Graves' hyperthyroidism and ophthalmopathy. Amplified TCR beta CDR3 regions derived from RNA transcripts. First-round RT-PCR of the TCR CDR3 relied on the HTBI primer set. TCRdb analysed the multiplex PCR reads with MiXCR anew, one entry per CDR3 protein. Here the sample spans about 350,000 distinct CDR3 sequences, roughly 13% being singletons. Material for sequencing was blood. The source is a woman in her thirties or forties with Graves' ophthalmopathy.

In this sample, this clonotype turned up many times. This chain joins TRBV6-1 and TRBJ2-3; no definite D call. Germline CDR1 MNHNS, CDR2 SASEGT. V dropped 11 bases and J dropped 0 bases, with 18 bases sitting between them. The CDR3 consists of 15 residues. The CDR3 loop is CAASLVVSSTDTQYF. The CDR3, as DNA: TGTGCCGCTTCCCTTGTGGTATCTAGCACAGATACGCAGTATTTT.

This clonotype was seen repeatedly, ten times or more. The chain links TRBV6-1 to TRBJ1-1, with a possible D match to TRBD1 (5 bases). V was shortened by 10 bases and J by 1 base, with 13 bases between the two germline ends. Germline-derived CDR1 and CDR2 are MNHNS and SASEGT. The CDR3 covers 13 residues. CDR3 residues: CATPTGPNTEAFF. The CDR3 bases are TGTGCCACCCCTACAGGCCCGAACACTGAAGCTTTCTTT.

The chain recombines TRBV15 with TRBJ2-1, with TRBD2 matching over 7 bases. In germline, CDR1 is LNHNV, CDR2 YYDKDF (reference sequence). V lost 0 bases to trimming and J lost 5 bases; unmatched junction nucleotides: 4. The CDR3 has 15 residues. Here the CDR3 DNA reads TGTGCCACCAGCAGAGACCTAGCGGCGCACAATGAGCAGTTCTTC. Its translation is CATSRDLAAHNEQFF. Variable domain in full (rest from reference TRBV15 and TRBJ2-1): DAMVIQNPRYQVTQFGKPVTLSCSQTLNHNVMYWYQQKSSQAPKLLFHYYDKDFNNEADTPDNFQSRRPNTSFCFLDIRSPGLGDTAMYLCATSRDLAAHNEQFFGPGTRLTVL.

This clonotype occurred a few times. The rearrangement uses TRBV3-1 and TRBJ1-4, with D perhaps matching TRBD1 (5 bases). The CDR3 runs 13 residues. Deletions cut 0 bases from V and 11 bases from J, with 10 bases between. Germline CDR1 LGHDT, CDR2 YNNKEL (reference sequence). The CDR3 region is CASSQDGGRKLFF. CDR3 nucleotide sequence: TGTGCCAGCAGCCAAGATGGGGGGAGGAAACTGTTTTTT.

This clonotype was recorded at least ten times. The chain uses TRBV15 and TRBJ2-1; weak D call: TRBD1 (5 bases). This CDR3 comprises 18 residues. Germline values: CDR1 LNHNV, CDR2 YYDKDF (reference sequence). V lost 2 bases to trimming and J lost 5 bases, with 22 bases between them. This CDR3 is CATSRSGVGRAENNEQFF. DNA of the CDR3: TGTGCCACCAGCAGATCAGGAGTGGGCAGGGCCGAGAACAATGAGCAGTTCTTC.

As regards this clonotype: A much more abundant neighbour one base away suggests this may be a read error. This rearrangement joins TRBV20-1 to TRBJ2-1; 11 nucleotides line up with TRBD1. With the DNA end fitting TRBJ2-7 better, the J assignment may be wrong. Looked up from germline, CDR1 is DFQATT and CDR2 is SNEGSKA (reference sequence). The length of the CDR3 is 15 residues. CDR3: CSARGTGGSYNEQYF. The DNA for the CDR3 is TGCAGTGCTAGAGGGACAGGGGGCTCCTACAATGAGCAGTACTTC.

This clonotype has at least ten counts. The chain is built from TRBV13 and TRBJ1-5; a weak D match, TRBD1 (5 bases). This CDR3 comprises 15 residues. Germline CDR1 PRHDT, CDR2 FYEKMQ (reference sequence). The V end was cut by 0 bases, the J end by 5 bases, with 11 bases between. This CDR3 is CASSLGIGDHQPQHF. CDR3 bases: TGTGCCAGCAGCTTAGGGATAGGGGATCATCAGCCCCAGCATTTT.

This clonotype showed up many times. The V and J genes are TRBV13 and TRBJ2-7; D not resolved. The CDR3 length is 13 residues. CDR1 PRHDT and CDR2 FYEKMQ come from the germline V gene (reference sequence). The V end was cut by 3 bases, the J end by 5 bases, with 11 bases between. As DNA, the CDR3 is TGTGCCAGCAGCTTGCAAGGGCGGCACGAGCAGTACTTC. This translates into CASSLQGRHEQYF.

Of note for this clonotype: Since a much larger clone is just one base distant, this may be a read error. The chain carries TRBV7-9 and TRBJ2-5, with TRBD2 matching 13 bases. Germline trimming cut 4 bases from V and 6 bases from J; bases unmatched to any gene: 5. The CDR3 has 15 amino acids. Germline V gene lookup returns CDR1 SEHNR and CDR2 FQNEAQ (reference sequence). CDR3 bases: TGTGCCAGCAGCTCGGGACTAGCGGGAATTAAGACCCAGTACTTC. This sequence encodes CASSSGLAGIKTQYF.

This clonotype was found a few times. The genes are TRBV19 and TRBJ1-5; 10 bases fit TRBD1. The CDR3 is 15 amino acids. V lost 3 bases, J lost 6 bases, and 5 bases stayed unmatched. Looked up from germline, CDR1 is LNHDA and CDR2 is SQIVND (reference sequence). CDR3 in DNA: TGTGCCAGTAGTATTAGGGACAGGGGATCTCAGCCCCAGCATTTT. It translates to CASSIRDRGSQPQHF.

This clonotype was picked up many times. The chain is built from TRBV27 and TRBJ2-7; no definite D call. The CDR3 consists of 14 residues. The V gene's germline CDR1 is MNHEY and CDR2 SMNVEV (reference sequence). Trimming removed 7 bases from V and 3 bases from J, with 16 bases in between. In nucleotides, the CDR3 is TGTGCCAGCACCCGCTCCGGCGGATTCTACGAGCAGTACTTC. It specifies CASTRSGGFYEQYF.

The table lists this clonotype with many counts. The chain joins TRBV6-1 to TRBJ1-5; maybe TRBD1 (5 bases). There are 14 residues in the CDR3. From germline, CDR1 is MNHNS and CDR2 SASEGT. Trimming left V 5 bases short and J 11 bases short, with 19 bases between. Here the CDR3 DNA reads TGTGCCAGCAGTCTGAACCGGGGCTCGGGGGCCCAGCATTTT. This gives the protein CASSLNRGSGAQHF.

There are many counts of this clonotype. The V and J genes are TRBV6-1 and TRBJ1-1, with 8 bases aligning to TRBD1. The CDR3 length is 14 residues. V gave up 8 bases and J gave up 4 bases; unmatched junction bases: 9. Germline lookup yields CDR1 MNHNS and CDR2 SASEGT. The DNA for the CDR3 is TGTGCCAGCGAGGAAGGGGACAGGAGCACTGAAGCTTTCTTT. Its translation: CASEEGDRSTEAFF.

This clonotype was counted only a few times. V gene TRBV30 combines with J gene TRBJ1-1; D is unresolved. The germline V and J ends were trimmed by 4 bases and 2 bases, with 8 bases remaining between them. The CDR3 sequence is 12 residues long. The germline CDR1 and CDR2 sequences are GTSNPN and SVGIG (reference sequence). CDR3 residues: CAWKGHNTEAFF. The DNA for the CDR3 is TGTGCCTGGAAAGGGCACAACACTGAAGCTTTCTTT.

This clonotype was seen ten or more times. V and J are TRBV12-3 or TRBV12-4 and TRBJ2-3; D not resolved. V shed 1 base and J shed 7 bases, with 3 bases lying between them. CDR3 length: 11 residues. The CDR3 DNA reads TGTGCCAGCAGTTTAGAAAATACGCAGTATTTT. It encodes CASSLENTQYF.

The rearrangement links TRBV5-4 to TRBJ1-1, with 7 bases aligning to TRBD1. CDR1 is SGHNT and CDR2 is YYREEE in the germline V gene (reference sequence). This CDR3 has 15 amino acids. Unmatched junction bases numbered 10, after V lost 4 bases and J lost 4 bases. CDR3 residues: CASSLRRNRGTEAFF. CDR3 coding DNA: TGTGCCAGCAGCCTCAGAAGGAACAGGGGCACTGAAGCTTTCTTT.

This clonotype was picked up a small number of times. The chain employs TRBV7-8 and TRBJ2-7; no reliable D call. The V end lost 2 bases, the J end lost 5 bases, and 16 bases lay between the germline ends. The length of the CDR3 is 15 residues. The germline gives CDR1 SGHVS, CDR2 FQNEAQ. The CDR3 DNA reads TGTGCCAGCAGCTTACCCCCGACCACGATACACGAGCAGTACTTC. It codes for CASSLPPTTIHEQYF.

This clonotype was seen repeatedly, ten times or more. The chain employs TRBV30 and TRBJ1-1, with TRBD1 matching 9 bases. V was clipped by 8 bases and J by 10 bases; unmatched bases: 8. CDR3 length: 11 amino acids. Germline CDR1 GTSNPN, CDR2 SVGIG (reference sequence). In DNA, the CDR3 is TGTGCCGGAGGACAGGGGATGGGAGCTTTCTTT. Translating gives CAGGQGMGAFF.

Ten or more counts support this clonotype. The rearrangement uses TRBV6-2 or TRBV6-3 and TRBJ2-2, with D unresolved. The CDR3 length is 14 residues. CDR1 is MNHEY, CDR2 SVGEGT, per germline. Trimming pared 6 bases from V and 1 base from J, leaving 9 bases between. The CDR3 reads CASRLQGNTGELFF. Written as DNA, the CDR3 is TGTGCCAGCAGACTACAAGGGAACACCGGGGAGCTGTTTTTT.

This clonotype was recorded at least ten times. The CDR3 spells CASSSGRRNQPQHF. The DNA of the CDR3 is TGTGCCAGCAGTTCCGGACGGCGAAATCAGCCCCAGCATTTT. This chain connects TRBV12-3 or TRBV12-4 to TRBJ1-5; D uncertain. V dropped 4 bases and J dropped 4 bases, with 11 bases sitting between them. The CDR3 totals 14 residues.

In its sample, this clonotype was seen many times. The V call is TRBV19, the J call TRBJ2-5, with D possibly called TRBD1 or TRBD2 (5 bases each). Trimming cost V 5 bases and J 5 bases, with 18 bases left between them. Germline loops: CDR1 LNHDA, CDR2 SQIVND (reference sequence). CDR3 size: 15 residues. The CDR3 protein is CASSARTPRRETQYF. Written as DNA, the CDR3 is TGTGCCAGTAGTGCAAGGACACCAAGGAGGGAGACCCAGTACTTC.

This clonotype was detected ten times or more. One end of the junction does not line up with germline, which may come from a read error. The chain uses TRBV28 and TRBJ2-7; 7 bases are shared with TRBD1. Per germline, CDR1 MDHEN and CDR2 SYDVKM. The CDR3 is made up of 13 amino acids. The CDR3 sequence is CASSLDRPYERYF. The CDR3 DNA reads as TGTGCCAGCAGTTTGGACAGGCCCTACGAGCGGTACTTC.

This clonotype was seen at least ten times. This sequence joins TRBV28 and TRBJ1-2; D is undetermined. The V end was cut by 2 bases, the J end by 7 bases, with 8 bases between. CDR1 and CDR2 (germline): MDHEN, SYDVKM. The CDR3 has 12 residues. The CDR3 DNA is TGTGCCAGCAGTTTAGCGGTTCTTGGCTACACCTTC. Its translation: CASSLAVLGYTF.

This clonotype was counted between two and nine times. The rearrangement uses TRBV13 and TRBJ2-5; a possible D gene is TRBD2 (6 bases). This CDR3 contains 14 residues. The germline gives CDR1 PRHDT, CDR2 FYEKMQ (reference sequence). V gave up 4 bases and J gave up 4 bases, with 13 bases separating them. CDR3 sequence (DNA): TGTGCCAGCAGCTCGCGGGGTGCTGGAGAGACCCAGTACTTC. Residues: CASSSRGAGETQYF.